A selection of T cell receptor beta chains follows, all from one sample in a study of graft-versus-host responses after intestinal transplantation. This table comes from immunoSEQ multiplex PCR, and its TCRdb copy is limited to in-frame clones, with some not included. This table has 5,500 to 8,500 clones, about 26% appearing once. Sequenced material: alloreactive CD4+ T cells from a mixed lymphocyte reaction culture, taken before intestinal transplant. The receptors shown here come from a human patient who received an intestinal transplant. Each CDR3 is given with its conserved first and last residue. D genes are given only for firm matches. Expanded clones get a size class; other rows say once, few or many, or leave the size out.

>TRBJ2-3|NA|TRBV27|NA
CASSLPPGSGAFTDTQYF
TGTGCCAGCAGTTTACCCCCGGGTAGCGGAGCGTTCACAGATACGCAGTATTTT
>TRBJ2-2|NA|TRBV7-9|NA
CASSSQGTGELFF
TGTGCCAGCAGCTCCCAGGGTACCGGGGAGCTGTTTTTT
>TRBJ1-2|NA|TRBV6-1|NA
CASSPCRFLRYGYTF
TGTGCCAGCAGCCCCTGTCGGTTTCTTAGGTATGGCTACACCTTC
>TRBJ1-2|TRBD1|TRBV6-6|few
CASSYSAQGAYGYTF
TGTGCCAGCAGTTACTCGGCTCAGGGGGCATATGGCTACACCTTC
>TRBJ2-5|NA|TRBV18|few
CASSPNEETQYF
TGTGCCAGCTCACCGAACGAAGAGACCCAGTACTTC
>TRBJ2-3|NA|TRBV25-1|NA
CASSLTNQLTDTQYF
TGTGCCAGCAGCCTCACAAACCAACTCACAGATACGCAGTATTTT
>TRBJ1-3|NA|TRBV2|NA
CASSAQGLSGNTIYF
TGTGCCAGCAGTGCCCAGGGCCTCTCTGGAAACACCATATATTTT
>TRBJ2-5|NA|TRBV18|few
CASSPTAGQETQYF
TGTGCCAGCTCACCGACGGCAGGACAAGAGACCCAGTACTTC
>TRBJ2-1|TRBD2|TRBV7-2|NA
CASSRSGISEQFF
TGTGCCAGCAGCCGAAGCGGGATCAGTGAGCAGTTCTTC
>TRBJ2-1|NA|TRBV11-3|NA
CASSNLPAGSYNEQFF
TGTGCCAGCAGCAATCTGCCAGCGGGCTCCTACAATGAGCAGTTCTTC
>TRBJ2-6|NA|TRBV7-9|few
CASSFLSHSSGANVLTF
TGTGCCAGCAGCTTCCTCTCACATAGCTCTGGGGCCAACGTCCTGACTTTC